The rows below give T cell receptor beta chains drawn from one sample of a study of technical replicates of blood from a handful of donors. The repertoire was sequenced with immunoSEQ multiplex PCR; TCRdb's copy has only in-frame clones and lacks some. The profile covers 75,000 to 85,000 clones, with approximately 75% appearing a single time and about 4% taken by the ten largest. The sequencing sample was made of PBMCs. The receptors were sampled from a human donor in good health. Some clones in this sample may be carry-over from other donors' samples. Each CDR3 is given with its conserved first and last residue. D genes are given only for firm matches. Clone sizes are given selectively: once, few, many, or a class where the clone is expanded.

clone size	J gene	D gene	V gene	CDR3 protein	CDR3 DNA
few	TRBJ2-3	TRBD2	TRBV5-1	CASSKGLAGGSTDTQYF	TGCGCCAGCAGCAAGGGACTAGCGGGGGGAAGCACAGATACGCAGTATTTT
-	TRBJ2-4	TRBD1	TRBV7-2	CASSQDRGRANIQYF	TGTGCCAGCAGCCAGGACAGGGGGCGAGCAAACATTCAGTACTTC
-	TRBJ2-7	TRBD2	TRBV5-1	CASSPGGYEQYF	TGCGCCAGCAGCCCGGGGGGGTACGAGCAGTACTTC
-	TRBJ1-1	-	TRBV6-1	CASGGDWMNTEAFF	TGTGCCAGCGGAGGGGACTGGATGAACACTGAAGCTTTCTTT
-	TRBJ2-7	-	TRBV15	CATSEGWPLGGEQYF	TGTGCCACCAGCGAAGGGTGGCCCCTCGGGGGCGAGCAGTACTTC
-	TRBJ2-4	TRBD2	TRBV5-1	CASSPGDAGGRWSIQYF	TGCGCCAGCAGCCCAGGCGATGCGGGGGGGCGGTGGAGCATTCAGTACTTC
-	TRBJ2-2	-	TRBV7-3	CASSFELGGSDTGELFF	TGTGCCAGCAGCTTTGAGCTCGGGGGTTCGGACACCGGGGAGCTGTTTTTT
-	TRBJ2-5	-	TRBV27	CASSLSAGILTQYF	TGTGCCAGCAGTTTATCAGCCGGTATCCTAACCCAGTACTTC
-	TRBJ2-7	-	TRBV6-6	CASSYGQNYEQYF	TGTGCCAGCAGTTACGGGCAAAACTACGAGCAGTACTTC
-	TRBJ1-6	-	TRBV2	CASSDQGSPLHF	TGTGCCAGCAGTGATCAGGGTTCACCCCTCCACTTT
-	TRBJ1-2	TRBD1	TRBV18	CASSGQGSYTF	TGTGCCAGCTCCGGACAGGGGAGCTACACCTTC
once	TRBJ1-4	-	TRBV9	CASSVGQGLSNEKLFF	TGTGCCAGCAGCGTAGGTCAGGGCCTGAGTAATGAAAAACTGTTTTTT
-	TRBJ2-3	-	TRBV12-2	CASRALRGGGSCTDTQYF	TGTGCAAGTCGCGCCCTGCGGGGAGGCGGGAGCTGCACAGATACGCAGTATTTT
-	TRBJ2-1	TRBD2	TRBV9	CASSVAVAGGAEQFF	TGTGCCAGCAGCGTAGCGGTAGCGGGAGGCGCTGAGCAGTTCTTC
-	TRBJ2-7	TRBD1	TRBV7-3	CASRLWDRGGEQYF	TGTGCCAGCCGCCTATGGGACAGGGGGGGCGAGCAGTACTTC
few	TRBJ2-7	TRBD1	TRBV6-6	CASSYQPGQVEQYF	TGTGCCAGCAGTTATCAACCGGGACAGGTCGAGCAGTACTTC
-	TRBJ1-1	TRBD1	TRBV19	CASSLGQGNTEAFF	TGTGCCAGTAGCCTCGGACAGGGGAACACTGAAGCTTTCTTT
few	TRBJ2-7	TRBD2	TRBV4-2	CASSQEGGGNYEQYF	TGTGCCAGCAGCCAAGAGGGCGGGGGGAACTACGAGCAGTACTTC
-	TRBJ2-7	TRBD1	TRBV4-3	CASSQVIASGGSEQYF	TGCGCCAGCAGCCAGGTCATCGCGTCAGGGGGCTCGGAGCAGTACTTC
-	TRBJ1-2	TRBD1	TRBV27	CASSPLDRSSYTF	TGTGCCAGCAGTCCACTGGACAGGTCCAGCTACACCTTC
-	TRBJ1-1	TRBD1	TRBV19	CASSTPRTGRVTEAFF	TGTGCCAGTAGTACTCCAAGGACAGGGCGGGTTACTGAAGCTTTCTTT
once	TRBJ2-1	-	TRBV7-3	CASSLAGSYNEQFF	TGTGCCAGCAGCTTAGCGGGCTCCTACAATGAGCAGTTCTTC
-	TRBJ1-1	-	TRBV30	CAWSVERAGGAFF	TGTGCCTGGAGTGTCGAGAGGGCAGGCGGGGCTTTCTTT
many	TRBJ2-1	-	TRBV29-1	CSVPAFNEQFF	TGCAGCGTTCCAGCGTTCAATGAGCAGTTCTTC
-	TRBJ2-5	-	TRBV7-7	CASSPALGQETQYF	TGTGCCAGCAGCCCCGCGCTCGGCCAAGAGACCCAGTACTTC
-	TRBJ1-1	TRBD1	TRBV29-1	CSVKEQGDTEAFF	TGCAGCGTTAAGGAACAGGGGGACACTGAAGCTTTCTTT
-	TRBJ2-1	TRBD2	TRBV19	CASKKRGGGPTYNEQFF	TGTGCCAGTAAAAAACGGGGGGGAGGGCCTACTTACAATGAGCAGTTCTTC
-	TRBJ2-3	-	TRBV4-3	CASSQDLSGEVDTQYF	TGCGCCAGCAGCCAAGATCTTTCCGGGGAGGTAGATACGCAGTATTTT
-	TRBJ1-4	TRBD1	TRBV30	CAWRAGQGGKLFF	TGTGCCTGGAGGGCTGGACAGGGCGGAAAACTGTTTTTT
once	TRBJ2-3	-	TRBV4-1	CASTLQGISTDTQYF	TGCGCCAGCACCTTACAGGGTATTAGCACAGATACGCAGTATTTT
-	TRBJ2-7	-	TRBV7-2	CASSSYLRSYEQYF	TGTGCCAGCAGCTCATACTTACGATCCTACGAGCAGTACTTC
-	TRBJ2-3	-	TRBV15	CATGGADTQYF	TGTGCCACCGGAGGCGCAGATACGCAGTATTTT
-	TRBJ2-2	-	TRBV5-1	CASSLDLGELFF	TGCGCCAGCAGCTTGGACTTAGGGGAGCTGTTTTTT
-	TRBJ2-1	TRBD1	TRBV19	CASSSDRGEGSYNEQFF	TGTGCCAGTAGTTCGGACAGGGGGGAGGGCTCCTACAATGAGCAGTTCTTC
-	TRBJ2-1	-	TRBV5-8	CASSDRWGEQFF	TGTGCCAGCAGCGACAGGTGGGGTGAGCAGTTCTTC
-	TRBJ2-3	TRBD2	TRBV4-3	CASSSRGLAGETQYF	TGCGCCAGCAGCTCCCGAGGCCTAGCGGGAGAAACGCAGTATTTT
once	TRBJ2-7	TRBD1	TRBV4-1	CASMMQDRGGYEQYF	TGCGCCAGCATGATGCAGGACAGGGGAGGCTACGAGCAGTACTTC